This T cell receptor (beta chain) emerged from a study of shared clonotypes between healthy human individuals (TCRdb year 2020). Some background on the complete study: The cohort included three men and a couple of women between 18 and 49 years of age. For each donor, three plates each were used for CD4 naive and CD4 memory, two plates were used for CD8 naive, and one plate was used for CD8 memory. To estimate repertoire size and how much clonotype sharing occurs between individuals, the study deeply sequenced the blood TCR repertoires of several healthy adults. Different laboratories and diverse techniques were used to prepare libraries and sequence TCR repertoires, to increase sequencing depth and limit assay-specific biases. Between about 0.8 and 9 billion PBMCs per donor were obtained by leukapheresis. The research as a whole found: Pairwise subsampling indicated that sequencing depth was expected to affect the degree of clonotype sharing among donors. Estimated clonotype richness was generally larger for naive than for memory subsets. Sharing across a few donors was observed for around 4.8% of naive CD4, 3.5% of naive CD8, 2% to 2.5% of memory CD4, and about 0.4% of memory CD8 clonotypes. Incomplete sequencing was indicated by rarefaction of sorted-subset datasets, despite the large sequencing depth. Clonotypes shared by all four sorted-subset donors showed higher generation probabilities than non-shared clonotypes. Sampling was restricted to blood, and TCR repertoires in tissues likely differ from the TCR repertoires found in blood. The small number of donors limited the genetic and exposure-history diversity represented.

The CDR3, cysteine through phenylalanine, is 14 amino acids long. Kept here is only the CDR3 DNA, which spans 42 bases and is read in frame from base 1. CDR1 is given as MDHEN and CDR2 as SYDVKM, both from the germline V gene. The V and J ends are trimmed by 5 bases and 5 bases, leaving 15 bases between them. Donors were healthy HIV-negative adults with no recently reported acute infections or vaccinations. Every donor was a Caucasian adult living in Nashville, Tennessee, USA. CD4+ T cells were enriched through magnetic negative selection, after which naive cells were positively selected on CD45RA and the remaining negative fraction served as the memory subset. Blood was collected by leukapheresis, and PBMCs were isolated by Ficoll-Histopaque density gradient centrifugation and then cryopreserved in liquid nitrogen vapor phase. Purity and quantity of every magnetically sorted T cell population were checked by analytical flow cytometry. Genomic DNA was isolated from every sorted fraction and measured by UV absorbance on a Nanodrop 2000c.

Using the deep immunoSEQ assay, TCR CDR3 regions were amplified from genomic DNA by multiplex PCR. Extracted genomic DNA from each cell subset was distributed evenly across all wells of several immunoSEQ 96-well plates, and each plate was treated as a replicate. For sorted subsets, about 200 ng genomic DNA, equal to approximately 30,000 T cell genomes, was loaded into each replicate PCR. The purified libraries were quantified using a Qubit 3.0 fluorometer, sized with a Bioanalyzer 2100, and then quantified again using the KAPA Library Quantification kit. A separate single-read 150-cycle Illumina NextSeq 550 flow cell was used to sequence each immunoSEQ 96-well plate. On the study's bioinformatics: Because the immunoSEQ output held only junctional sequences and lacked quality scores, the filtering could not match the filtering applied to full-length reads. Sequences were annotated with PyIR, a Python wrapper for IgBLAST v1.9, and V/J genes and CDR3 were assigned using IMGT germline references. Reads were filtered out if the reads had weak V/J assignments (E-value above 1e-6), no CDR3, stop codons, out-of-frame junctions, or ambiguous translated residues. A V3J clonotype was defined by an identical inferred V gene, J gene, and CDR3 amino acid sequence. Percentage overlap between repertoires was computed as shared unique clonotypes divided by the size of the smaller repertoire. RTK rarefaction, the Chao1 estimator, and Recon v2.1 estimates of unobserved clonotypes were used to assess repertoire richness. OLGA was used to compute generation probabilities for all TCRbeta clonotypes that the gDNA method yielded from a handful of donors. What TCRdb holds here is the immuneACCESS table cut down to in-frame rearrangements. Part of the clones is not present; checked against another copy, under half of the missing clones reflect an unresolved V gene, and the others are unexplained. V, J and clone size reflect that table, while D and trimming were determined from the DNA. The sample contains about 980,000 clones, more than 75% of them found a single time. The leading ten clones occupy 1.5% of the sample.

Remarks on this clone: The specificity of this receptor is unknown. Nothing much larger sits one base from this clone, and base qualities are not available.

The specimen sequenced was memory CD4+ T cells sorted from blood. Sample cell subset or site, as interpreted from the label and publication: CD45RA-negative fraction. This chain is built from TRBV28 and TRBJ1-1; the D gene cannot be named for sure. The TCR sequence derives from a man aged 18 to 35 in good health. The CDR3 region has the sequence CASSPYSLGTEAFF. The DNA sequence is TGTGCCAGCAGTCCCTATTCCCTAGGGACTGAAGCTTTCTTT.